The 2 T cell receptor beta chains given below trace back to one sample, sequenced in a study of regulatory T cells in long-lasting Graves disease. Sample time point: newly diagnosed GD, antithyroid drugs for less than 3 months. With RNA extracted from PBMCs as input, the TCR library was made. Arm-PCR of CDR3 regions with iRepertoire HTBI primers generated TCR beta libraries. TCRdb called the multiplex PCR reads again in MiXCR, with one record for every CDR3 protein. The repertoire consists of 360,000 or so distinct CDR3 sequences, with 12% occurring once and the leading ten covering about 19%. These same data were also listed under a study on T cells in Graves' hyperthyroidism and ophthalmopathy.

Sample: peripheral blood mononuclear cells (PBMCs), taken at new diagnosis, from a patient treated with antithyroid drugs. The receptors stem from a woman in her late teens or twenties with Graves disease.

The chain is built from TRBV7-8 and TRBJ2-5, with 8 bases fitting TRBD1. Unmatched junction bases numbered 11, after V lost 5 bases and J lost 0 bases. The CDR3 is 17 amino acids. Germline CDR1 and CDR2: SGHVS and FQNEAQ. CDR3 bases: TGTGCCAGCAGCGGGCCCGGACAGGGAACCAACCAAGAGACCCAGTACTTC. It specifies CASSGPGQGTNQETQYF.

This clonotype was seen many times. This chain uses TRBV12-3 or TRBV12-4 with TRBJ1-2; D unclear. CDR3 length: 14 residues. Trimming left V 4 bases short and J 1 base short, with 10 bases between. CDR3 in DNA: TGTGCCAGCAGTTCGAGAGAGCTTAACTATGGCTACACCTTC. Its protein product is CASSSRELNYGYTF.